The present TCR beta chain was sequenced within a study of shared clonotypes between healthy human individuals. How the authors handled the data: Junction-only immunoSEQ data arrived without quality scores, meaning filtering differed. Data came from immunoSEQ multiplex PCR; TCRdb stores just in-frame clones and leaves some out. That table gives V, J and clone size, and the DNA gave D and trimming. The sample has approximately 2,200,000 clones; about 92% are singletons. Only CD45RO-negative cells positively selected for CCR7 counted as naive CD8 cells, so terminally differentiated effector memory CD45RA+ cells were excluded. Per the germline V gene, CDR1 is MGHRA and CDR2 is YSYEKL. Trimming stripped 1 base from V and 0 bases from J, with 21 bases between. The CDR3 runs 20 residues.

This clonotype was sampled from a man aged 18-30 years in good health. Some clones in this sample may be carry-over from other donors' samples. The chain links TRBV4-1 to TRBJ1-4; D is undetermined. Sequenced input: naive CD8+ T cells from PBMCs. This CDR3 is CASSQALNDRPGTTNEKLFF. DNA for the CDR3: TGCGCCAGCAGCCAAGCCCTAAATGACCGTCCGGGTACAACTAATGAAAAACTGTTTTTT.